This TCR beta chain was documented in a study of blood T cell repertoires in COVID-19. For the study at large: PBMCs, B-cell-depleted T cells, or T cells were the source of the cDNA or gDNA that made up the material.

This CDR3 is built from 15 residues. V was pared by 3 bases and J by 3 bases, with 11 bases between. Per the germline V gene, CDR1 is KGHDR and CDR2 is SFDVKD. Original handling: By means of reference gene primer amplification, nucleated cell counts were estimated. Only in-frame clones appear in the TCRdb table, and some are missing; sequencing was by immunoSEQ multiplex PCR. The DNA was the basis for D and trimming; V, J and clone size are from that table. The sample holds roughly 97,000 clones; roughly four fifths are singletons and the top ten take under 11%. The sample was peripheral blood. This chain links TRBV24-1 with TRBJ1-5, with TRBD1 as a possible D gene (6 bases). This clonotype was sampled from a man aged 65-85 years with acute or convalescent COVID-19. CDR3 in DNA: TGTGCCACCAGTGATGGCCGGGACAACAATCAGCCCCAGCATTTT. Residues: CATSDGRDNNQPQHF.